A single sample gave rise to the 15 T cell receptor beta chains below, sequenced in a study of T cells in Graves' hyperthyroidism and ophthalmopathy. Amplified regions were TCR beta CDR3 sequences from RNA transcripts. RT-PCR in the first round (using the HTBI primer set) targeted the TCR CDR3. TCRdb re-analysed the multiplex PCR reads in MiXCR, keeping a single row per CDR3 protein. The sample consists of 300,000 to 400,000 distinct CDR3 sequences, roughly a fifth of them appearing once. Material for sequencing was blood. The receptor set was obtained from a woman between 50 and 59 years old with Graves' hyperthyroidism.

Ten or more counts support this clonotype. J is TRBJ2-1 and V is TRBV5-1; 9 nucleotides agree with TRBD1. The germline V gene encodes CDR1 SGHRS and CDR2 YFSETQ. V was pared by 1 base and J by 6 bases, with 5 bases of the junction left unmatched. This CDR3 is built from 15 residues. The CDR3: CASSLSGTGPNEQFF. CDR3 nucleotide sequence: TGCGCCAGCAGCTTGTCCGGGACAGGGCCCAATGAGCAGTTCTTC.

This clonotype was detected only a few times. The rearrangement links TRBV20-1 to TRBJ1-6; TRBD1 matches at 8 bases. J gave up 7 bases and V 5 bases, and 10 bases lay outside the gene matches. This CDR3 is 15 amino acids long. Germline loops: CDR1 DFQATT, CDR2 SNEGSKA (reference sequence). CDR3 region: CSAGTSGTGNSPLHF. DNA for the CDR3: TGCAGTGCTGGAACGTCCGGGACAGGAAATTCACCCCTCCACTTT.

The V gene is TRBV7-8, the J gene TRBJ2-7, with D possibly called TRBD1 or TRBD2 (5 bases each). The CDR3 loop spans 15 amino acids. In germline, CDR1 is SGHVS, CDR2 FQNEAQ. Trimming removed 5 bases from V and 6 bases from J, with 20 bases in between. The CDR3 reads CASSPLKLRGAEQYF. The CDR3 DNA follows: TGTGCCAGCAGCCCCCTTAAGCTGCGAGGGGCCGAGCAGTACTTC. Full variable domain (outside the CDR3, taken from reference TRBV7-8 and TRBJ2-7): GAGVSQSPRYKVAKRGQDVALRCDPISGHVSLFWYQQALGQGPEFLTYFQNEAQLDKSGLPSDRFFAERPEGSVSTLKIQRTQQEDSAVYLCASSPLKLRGAEQYFGPGTRLTVT.

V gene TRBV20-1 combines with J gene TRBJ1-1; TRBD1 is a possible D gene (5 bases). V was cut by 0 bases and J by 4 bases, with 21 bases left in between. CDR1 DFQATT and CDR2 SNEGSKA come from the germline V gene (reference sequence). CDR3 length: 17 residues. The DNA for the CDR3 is TGCAGTGCTAGAGATATAAGAAAAGGGGCGGGCGGCACTGAAGCTTTCTTT. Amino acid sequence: CSARDIRKGAGGTEAFF.

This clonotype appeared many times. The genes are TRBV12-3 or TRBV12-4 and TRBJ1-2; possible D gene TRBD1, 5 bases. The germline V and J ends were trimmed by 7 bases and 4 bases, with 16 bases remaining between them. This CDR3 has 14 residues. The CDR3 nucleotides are TGTGCCAGCAAATCTCATACAGGATTCTATGGCTACACCTTC. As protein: CASKSHTGFYGYTF.

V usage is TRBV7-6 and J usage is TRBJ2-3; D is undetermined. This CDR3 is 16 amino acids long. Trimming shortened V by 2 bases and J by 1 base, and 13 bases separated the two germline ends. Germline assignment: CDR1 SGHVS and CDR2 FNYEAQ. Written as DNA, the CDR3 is TGTGCCAGCAGCTTATCGATTTCGTCCGGCACAGATACGCAGTATTTT. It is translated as CASSLSISSGTDTQYF.

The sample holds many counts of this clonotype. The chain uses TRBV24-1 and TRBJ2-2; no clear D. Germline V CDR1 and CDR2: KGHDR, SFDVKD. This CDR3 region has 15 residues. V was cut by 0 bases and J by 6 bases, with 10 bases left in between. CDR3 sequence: CATSDLHASAGELFF. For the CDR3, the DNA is TGTGCCACCAGTGATTTGCATGCGTCAGCCGGGGAGCTGTTTTTT.

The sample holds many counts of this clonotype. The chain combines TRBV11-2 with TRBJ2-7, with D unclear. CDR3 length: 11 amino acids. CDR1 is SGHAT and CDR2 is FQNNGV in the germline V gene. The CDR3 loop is CVSNTGYEQYF. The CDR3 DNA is TGTGTCAGTAATACGGGCTACGAGCAGTACTTC.

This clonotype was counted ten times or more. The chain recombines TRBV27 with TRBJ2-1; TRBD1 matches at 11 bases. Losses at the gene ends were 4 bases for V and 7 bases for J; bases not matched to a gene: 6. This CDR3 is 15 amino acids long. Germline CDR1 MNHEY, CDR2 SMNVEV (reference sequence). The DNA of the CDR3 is TGTGCCAGCAGTTCCCGGGGACAGGGGGTGAATGAGCAGTTCTTC. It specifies CASSSRGQGVNEQFF.

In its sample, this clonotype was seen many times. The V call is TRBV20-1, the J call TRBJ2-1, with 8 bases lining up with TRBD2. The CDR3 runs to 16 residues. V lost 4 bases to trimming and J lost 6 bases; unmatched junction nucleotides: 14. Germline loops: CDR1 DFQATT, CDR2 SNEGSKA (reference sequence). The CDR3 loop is CSAMRPGLGAFNEQFF. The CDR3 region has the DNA TGCAGTGCTATGCGACCGGGACTAGGGGCCTTCAATGAGCAGTTCTTC.

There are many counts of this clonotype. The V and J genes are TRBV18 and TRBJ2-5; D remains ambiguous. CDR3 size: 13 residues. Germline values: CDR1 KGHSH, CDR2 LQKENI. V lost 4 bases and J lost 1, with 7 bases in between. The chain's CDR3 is CASSRQPQETQYF. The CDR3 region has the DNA TGTGCCAGCTCACGGCAGCCCCAAGAGACCCAGTACTTC.

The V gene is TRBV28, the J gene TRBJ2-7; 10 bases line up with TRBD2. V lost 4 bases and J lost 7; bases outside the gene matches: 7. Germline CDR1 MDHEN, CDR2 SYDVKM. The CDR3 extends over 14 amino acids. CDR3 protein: CASSSSGRAGEQYF. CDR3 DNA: TGTGCCAGCAGTTCCAGCGGGAGGGCCGGAGAGCAGTACTTC.

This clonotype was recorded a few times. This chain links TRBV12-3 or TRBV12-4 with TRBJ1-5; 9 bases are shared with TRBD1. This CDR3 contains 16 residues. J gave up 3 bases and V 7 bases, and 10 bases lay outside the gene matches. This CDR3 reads CASTRTGTGNNQPQHF. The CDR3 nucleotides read TGTGCCAGCACCCGCACCGGGACAGGGAACAATCAGCCCCAGCATTTT.

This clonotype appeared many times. CDR3 in amino acids: CSAKGSPGANVLTF. CDR3 DNA sequence: TGCAGTGCTAAAGGTTCCCCTGGGGCCAACGTCCTGACTTTC. The chain links TRBV20-1 to TRBJ2-6; D gene ambiguous. This CDR3 has 14 residues. Germline V gene data show CDR1 as DFQATT and CDR2 as SNEGSKA (reference sequence). Trimming left V 4 bases short and J 2 bases short, with 9 bases between.

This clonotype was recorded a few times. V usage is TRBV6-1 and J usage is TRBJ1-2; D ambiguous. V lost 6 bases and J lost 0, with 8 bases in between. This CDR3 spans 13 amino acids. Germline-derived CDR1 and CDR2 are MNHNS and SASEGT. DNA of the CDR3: TGTGCCAGCAGAGACATTGCTAACTATGGCTACACCTTC. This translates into CASRDIANYGYTF.